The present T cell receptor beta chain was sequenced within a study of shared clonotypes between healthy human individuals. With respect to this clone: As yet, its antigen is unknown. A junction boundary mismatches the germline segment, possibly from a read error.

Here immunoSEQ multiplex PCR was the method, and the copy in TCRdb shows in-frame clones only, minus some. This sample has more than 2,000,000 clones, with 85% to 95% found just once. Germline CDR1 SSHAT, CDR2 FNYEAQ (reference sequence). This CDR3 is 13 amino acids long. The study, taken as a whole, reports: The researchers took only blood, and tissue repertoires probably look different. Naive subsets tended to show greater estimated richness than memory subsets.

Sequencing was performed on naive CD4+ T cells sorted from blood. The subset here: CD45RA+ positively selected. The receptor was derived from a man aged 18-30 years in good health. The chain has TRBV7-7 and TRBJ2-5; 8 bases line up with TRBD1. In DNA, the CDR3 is TGTGCTAGCAGCGTGGACAGGGTGGAGACCCAGTACTTC. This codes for CASSVDRVETQYF.